This TCR beta chain stems from a study of T cell responses to AZD1222 COVID-19 vaccine. This clone was detected only once. Produced via immunoSEQ multiplex PCR; TCRdb's table is partial and in-frame only. This sample has 80,000 or so clones; approximately 86% occur once, and the top ten carry about 5%. Germline values: CDR1 MNHEY, CDR2 SMNVEV (reference sequence). Trimming took 6 bases from V and 0 from J, leaving 12 bases between them. This CDR3 is built from 16 residues. The chain is built from TRBV27 and TRBJ1-6; D is ambiguous. This clonotype was obtained from an adult in good health. Sequencing was performed on peripheral blood, taken on day 0 of MenACWY control vaccination. The CDR3 nucleotides read TGTGCCAGCAGGATGATCGAGAGCTCCTATAATTCACCCCTCCACTTT. Residues: CASRMIESSYNSPLHF.